This T cell receptor beta chain was captured by sequencing in a study of blood T cell repertoires in COVID-19. Study details: Nucleic acid was either cDNA or gDNA, and it came from T cells, B-cell-depleted T cells, or PBMCs.

TCRdb's table, derived via immunoSEQ multiplex PCR, lists solely in-frame clones and lacks some. Of approximately 82,000 clones in the sample, roughly four fifths were seen once. The germline V gene has CDR1 SGHAT and CDR2 FQNNGV. The V gene lost 5 bases and the J gene lost 5 bases, with 9 bases spanning the gap. CDR3 size: 12 residues. The sequenced sample was peripheral blood. This TCR was recovered from a man aged 50-60 years with active or convalescent COVID-19. V is TRBV11-2 and J is TRBJ2-5; TRBD2 is a possible D gene (5 bases). CDR3 residues: CASSPQRETQYF. In nucleotides, the CDR3 is TGTGCCAGCAGCCCCCAGCGGGAGACCCAGTACTTC.